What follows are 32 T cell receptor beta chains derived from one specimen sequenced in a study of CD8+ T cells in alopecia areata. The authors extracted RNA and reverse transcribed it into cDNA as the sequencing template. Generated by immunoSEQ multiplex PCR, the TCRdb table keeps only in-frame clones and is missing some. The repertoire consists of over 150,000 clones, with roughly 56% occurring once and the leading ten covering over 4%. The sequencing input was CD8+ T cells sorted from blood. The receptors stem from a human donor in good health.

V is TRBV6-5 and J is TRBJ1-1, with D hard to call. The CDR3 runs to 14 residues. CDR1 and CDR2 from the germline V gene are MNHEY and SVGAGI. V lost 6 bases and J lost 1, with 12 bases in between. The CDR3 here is CASRDLPANTEAFF. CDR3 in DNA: TGTGCCAGCAGGGACCTTCCCGCGAACACTGAAGCTTTCTTT.

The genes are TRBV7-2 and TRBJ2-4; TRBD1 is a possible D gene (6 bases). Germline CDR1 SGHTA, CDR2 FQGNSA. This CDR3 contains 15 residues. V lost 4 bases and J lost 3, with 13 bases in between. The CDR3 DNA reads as TGTGCCAGCAGCTCTTTCACAGGGAGCAAAAACATTCAGTACTTC. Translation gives CASSSFTGSKNIQYF.

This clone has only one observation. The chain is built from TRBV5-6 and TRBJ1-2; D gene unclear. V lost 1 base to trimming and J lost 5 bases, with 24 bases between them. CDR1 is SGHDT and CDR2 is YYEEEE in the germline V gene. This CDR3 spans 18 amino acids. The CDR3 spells CASSLKGSDPRHQYGYTF. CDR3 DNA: TGTGCCAGCAGCTTGAAGGGATCGGACCCGAGGCACCAGTATGGCTACACCTTC.

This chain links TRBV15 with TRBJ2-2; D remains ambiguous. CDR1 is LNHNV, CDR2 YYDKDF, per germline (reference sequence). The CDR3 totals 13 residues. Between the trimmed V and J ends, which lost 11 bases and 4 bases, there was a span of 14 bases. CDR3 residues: CASGDGGTGELFF. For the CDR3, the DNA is TGTGCCTCCGGTGATGGCGGCACCGGGGAGCTGTTTTTT.

CDR3 amino acids: CASSRTGDEQYF. The CDR3 DNA sequence: TGTGCCAGCAGCAGGACAGGGGACGAGCAGTACTTC. This sequence joins TRBV11-2 and TRBJ2-7; TRBD1 matches 9 bases. The trim removed 5 bases at V and 5 bases at J, leaving 1 base unmatched. Looked up from germline, CDR1 is SGHAT and CDR2 is FQNNGV. This CDR3 contains 12 residues.

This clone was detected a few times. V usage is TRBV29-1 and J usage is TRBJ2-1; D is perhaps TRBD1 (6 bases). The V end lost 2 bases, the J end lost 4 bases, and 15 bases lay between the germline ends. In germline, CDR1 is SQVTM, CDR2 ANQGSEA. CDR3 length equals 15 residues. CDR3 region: CSVETTGKMYNEQFF. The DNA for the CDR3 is TGCAGCGTTGAAACAACAGGGAAGATGTACAATGAGCAGTTCTTC.

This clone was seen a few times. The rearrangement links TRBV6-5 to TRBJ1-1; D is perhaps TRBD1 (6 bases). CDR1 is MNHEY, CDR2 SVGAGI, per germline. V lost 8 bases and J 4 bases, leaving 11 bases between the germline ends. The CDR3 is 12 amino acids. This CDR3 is CASGGAGTEAFF. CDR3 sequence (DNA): TGTGCCAGCGGGGGCGCGGGCACTGAAGCTTTCTTT.

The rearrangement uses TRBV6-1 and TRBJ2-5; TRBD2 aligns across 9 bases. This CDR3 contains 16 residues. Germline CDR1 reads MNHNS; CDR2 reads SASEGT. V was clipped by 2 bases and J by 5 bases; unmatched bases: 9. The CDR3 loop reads CASSELAGSGGETQYF. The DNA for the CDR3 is TGTGCCAGCAGTGAACTAGCGGGGTCCGGGGGGGAGACCCAGTACTTC.

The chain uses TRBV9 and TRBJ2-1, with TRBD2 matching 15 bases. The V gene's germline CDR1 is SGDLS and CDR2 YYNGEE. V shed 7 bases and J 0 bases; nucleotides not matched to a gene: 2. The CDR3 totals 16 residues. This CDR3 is CASGLAGGSSYNEQFF. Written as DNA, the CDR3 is TGTGCCAGCGGACTAGCGGGGGGGAGCTCCTACAATGAGCAGTTCTTC. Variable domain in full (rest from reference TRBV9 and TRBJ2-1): DSGVTQTPKHLITATGQRVTLRCSPRSGDLSVYWYQQSLDQGLQFLIQYYNGEERAKGNILERFSAQQFPDLHSELNLSSLELGDSALYFCASGLAGGSSYNEQFFGPGTRLTVL.

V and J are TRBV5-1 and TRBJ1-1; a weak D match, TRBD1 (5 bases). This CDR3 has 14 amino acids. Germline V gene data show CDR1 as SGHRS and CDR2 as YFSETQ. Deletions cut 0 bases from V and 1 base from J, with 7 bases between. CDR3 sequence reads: CASSLVQGNTEAFF. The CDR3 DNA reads TGCGCCAGCAGCTTGGTCCAGGGGAACACTGAAGCTTTCTTT.

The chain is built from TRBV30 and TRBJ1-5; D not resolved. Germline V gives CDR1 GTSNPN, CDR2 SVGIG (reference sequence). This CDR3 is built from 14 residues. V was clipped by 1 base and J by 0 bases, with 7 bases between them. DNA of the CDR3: TGTGCCTGGAGTGAAGGATCTAGCAATCAGCCCCAGCATTTT. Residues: CAWSEGSSNQPQHF.

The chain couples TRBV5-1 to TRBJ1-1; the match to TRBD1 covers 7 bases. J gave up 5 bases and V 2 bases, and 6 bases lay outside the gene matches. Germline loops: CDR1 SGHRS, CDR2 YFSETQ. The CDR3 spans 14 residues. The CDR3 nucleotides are TGCGCCAGCAGCTTATTCACAGGGGCTACTGAAGCTTTCTTT. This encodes CASSLFTGATEAFF.

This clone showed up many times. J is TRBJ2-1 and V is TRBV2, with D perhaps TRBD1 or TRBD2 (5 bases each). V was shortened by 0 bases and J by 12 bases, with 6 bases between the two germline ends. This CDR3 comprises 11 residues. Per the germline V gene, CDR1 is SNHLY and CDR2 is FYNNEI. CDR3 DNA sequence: TGTGCCAGCAGTGAAGCTGGGGGGCAGTTCTTC. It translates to CASSEAGGQFF. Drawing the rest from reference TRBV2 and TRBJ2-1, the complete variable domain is EPEVTQTPSHQVTQMGQEVILRCVPISNHLYFYWYRQILGQKVEFLVSFYNNEISEKSEIFDDQFSVERPDGSNFTLKIRSTKLEDSAMYFCASSEAGGQFFGPGTRLTVL.

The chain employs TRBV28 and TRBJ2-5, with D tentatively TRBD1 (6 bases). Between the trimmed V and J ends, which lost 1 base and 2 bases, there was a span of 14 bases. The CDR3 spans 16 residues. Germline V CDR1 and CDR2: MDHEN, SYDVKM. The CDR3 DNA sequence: TGTGCCAGCAGTTTATTGCAGGACAGAATACAAGAGACCCAGTACTTC. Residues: CASSLLQDRIQETQYF.

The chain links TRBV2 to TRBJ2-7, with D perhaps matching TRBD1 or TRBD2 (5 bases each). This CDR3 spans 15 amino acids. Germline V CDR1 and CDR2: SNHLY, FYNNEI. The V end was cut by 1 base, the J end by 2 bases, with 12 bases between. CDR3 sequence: CASSEEGTDTYEQYF. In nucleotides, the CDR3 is TGTGCCAGCAGTGAAGAAGGGACCGACACCTACGAGCAGTACTTC.

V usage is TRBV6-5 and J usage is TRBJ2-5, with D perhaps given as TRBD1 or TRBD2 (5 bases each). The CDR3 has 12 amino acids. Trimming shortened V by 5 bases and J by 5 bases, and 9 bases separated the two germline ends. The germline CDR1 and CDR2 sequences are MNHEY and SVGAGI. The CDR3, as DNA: TGTGCCAGCAGTACCTGGGGGGAGACCCAGTACTTC. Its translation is CASSTWGETQYF.

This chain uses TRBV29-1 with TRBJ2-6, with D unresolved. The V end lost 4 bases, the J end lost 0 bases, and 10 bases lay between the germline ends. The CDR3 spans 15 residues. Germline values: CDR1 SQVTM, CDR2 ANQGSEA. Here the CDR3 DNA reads TGCAGCGTTGCCTCGTCGGACTCTGGGGCCAACGTCCTGACTTTC. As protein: CSVASSDSGANVLTF.

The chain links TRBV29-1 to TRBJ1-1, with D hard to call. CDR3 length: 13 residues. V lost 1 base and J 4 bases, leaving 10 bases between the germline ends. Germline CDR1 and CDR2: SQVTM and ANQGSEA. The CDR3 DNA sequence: TGCAGCGTTGAAGGTCCGCCCGGCACTGAAGCTTTCTTT. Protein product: CSVEGPPGTEAFF.

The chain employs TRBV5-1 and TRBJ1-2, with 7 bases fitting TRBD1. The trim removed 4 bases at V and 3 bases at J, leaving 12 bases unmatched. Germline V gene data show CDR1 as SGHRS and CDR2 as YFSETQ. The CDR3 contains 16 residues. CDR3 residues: CASSRGADRVDYGYTF. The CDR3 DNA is TGCGCCAGCAGCCGAGGGGCAGACAGGGTCGACTATGGCTACACCTTC.

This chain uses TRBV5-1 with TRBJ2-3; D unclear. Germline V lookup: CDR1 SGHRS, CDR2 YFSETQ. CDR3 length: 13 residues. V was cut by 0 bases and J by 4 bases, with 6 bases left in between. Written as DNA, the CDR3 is TGCGCCAGCAGCTTGGCCGGCCCAGATACGCAGTATTTT. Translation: CASSLAGPDTQYF.

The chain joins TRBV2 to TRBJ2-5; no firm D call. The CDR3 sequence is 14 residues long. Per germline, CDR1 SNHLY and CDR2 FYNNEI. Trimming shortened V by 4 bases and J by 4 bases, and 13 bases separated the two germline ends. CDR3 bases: TGTGCCAGCAGTGGGATTACCCGGTCAGAGACCCAGTACTTC. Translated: CASSGITRSETQYF.

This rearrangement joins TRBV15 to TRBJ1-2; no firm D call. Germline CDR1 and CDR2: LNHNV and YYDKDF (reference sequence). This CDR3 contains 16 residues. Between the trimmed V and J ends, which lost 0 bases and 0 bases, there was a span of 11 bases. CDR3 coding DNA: TGTGCCACCAGCAGAGATCGACGGGTTTCTAACTATGGCTACACCTTC. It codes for CATSRDRRVSNYGYTF.

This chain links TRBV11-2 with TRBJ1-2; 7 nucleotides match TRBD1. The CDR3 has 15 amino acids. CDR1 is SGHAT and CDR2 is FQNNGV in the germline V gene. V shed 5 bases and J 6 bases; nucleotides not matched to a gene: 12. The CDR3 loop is CASSGTDRPWNGYTF. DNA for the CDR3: TGTGCCAGCAGCGGTACGGACAGGCCGTGGAATGGCTACACCTTC.

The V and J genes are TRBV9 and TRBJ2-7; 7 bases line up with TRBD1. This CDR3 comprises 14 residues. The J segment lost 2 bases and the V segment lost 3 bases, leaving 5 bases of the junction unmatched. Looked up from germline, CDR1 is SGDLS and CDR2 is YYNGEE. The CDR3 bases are TGTGCCAGCAGCGCTGGGGACAGTACCTACGAGCAGTACTTC. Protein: CASSAGDSTYEQYF.

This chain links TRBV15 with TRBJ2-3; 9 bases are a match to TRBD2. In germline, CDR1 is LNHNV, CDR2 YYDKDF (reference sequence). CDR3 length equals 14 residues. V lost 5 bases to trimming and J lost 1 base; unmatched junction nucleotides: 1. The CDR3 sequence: CATSASGGTDTQYF. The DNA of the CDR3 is TGTGCCACCAGCGCTAGCGGGGGCACAGATACGCAGTATTTT.

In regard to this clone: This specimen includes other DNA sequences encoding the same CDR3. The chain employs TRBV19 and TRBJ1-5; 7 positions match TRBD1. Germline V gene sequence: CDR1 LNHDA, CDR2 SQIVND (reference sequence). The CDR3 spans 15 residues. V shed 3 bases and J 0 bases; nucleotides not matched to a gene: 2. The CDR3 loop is CASSIGTASNQPQHF. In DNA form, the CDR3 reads TGTGCCAGTAGTATCGGGACAGCTAGCAATCAGCCCCAGCATTTT.

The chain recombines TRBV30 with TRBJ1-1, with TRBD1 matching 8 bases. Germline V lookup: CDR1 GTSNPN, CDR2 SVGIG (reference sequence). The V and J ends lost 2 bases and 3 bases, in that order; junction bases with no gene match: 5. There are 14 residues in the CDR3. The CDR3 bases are TGTGCCTGGAGTATTGGACAGGGAGACACTGAAGCTTTCTTT. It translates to CAWSIGQGDTEAFF.

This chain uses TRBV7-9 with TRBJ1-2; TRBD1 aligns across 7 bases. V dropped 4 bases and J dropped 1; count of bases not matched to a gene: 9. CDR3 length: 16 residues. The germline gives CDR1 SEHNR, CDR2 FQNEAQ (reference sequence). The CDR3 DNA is TGTGCCAGCAGCTCGTCCGGGACAGAGCTTAACTATGGCTACACCTTC. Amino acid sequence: CASSSSGTELNYGYTF.

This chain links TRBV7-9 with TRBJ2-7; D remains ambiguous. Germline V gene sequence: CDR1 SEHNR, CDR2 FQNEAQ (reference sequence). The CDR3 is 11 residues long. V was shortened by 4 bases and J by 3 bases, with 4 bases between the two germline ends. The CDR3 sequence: CASSSHYEQYF. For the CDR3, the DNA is TGTGCCAGCAGCTCTCACTACGAGCAGTACTTC.

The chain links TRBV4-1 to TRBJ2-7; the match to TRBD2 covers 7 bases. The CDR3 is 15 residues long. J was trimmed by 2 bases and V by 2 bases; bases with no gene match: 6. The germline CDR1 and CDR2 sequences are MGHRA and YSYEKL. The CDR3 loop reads CASSQIPGRAYEQYF. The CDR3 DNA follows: TGCGCCAGCAGCCAAATTCCGGGGAGGGCCTACGAGCAGTACTTC.

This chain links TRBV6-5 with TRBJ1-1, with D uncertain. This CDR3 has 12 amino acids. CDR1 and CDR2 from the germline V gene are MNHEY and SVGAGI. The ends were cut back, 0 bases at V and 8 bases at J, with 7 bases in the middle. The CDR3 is CASSYSMGEAFF. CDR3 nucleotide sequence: TGTGCCAGCAGTTACTCGATGGGGGAAGCTTTCTTT.

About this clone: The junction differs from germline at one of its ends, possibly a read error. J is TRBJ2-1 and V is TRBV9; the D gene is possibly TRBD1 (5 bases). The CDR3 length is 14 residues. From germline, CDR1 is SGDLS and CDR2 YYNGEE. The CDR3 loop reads CASSLGQSYNGQFF. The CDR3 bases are TGTGCCAGCAGCCTCGGACAATCTTACAATGGGCAGTTCTTC.